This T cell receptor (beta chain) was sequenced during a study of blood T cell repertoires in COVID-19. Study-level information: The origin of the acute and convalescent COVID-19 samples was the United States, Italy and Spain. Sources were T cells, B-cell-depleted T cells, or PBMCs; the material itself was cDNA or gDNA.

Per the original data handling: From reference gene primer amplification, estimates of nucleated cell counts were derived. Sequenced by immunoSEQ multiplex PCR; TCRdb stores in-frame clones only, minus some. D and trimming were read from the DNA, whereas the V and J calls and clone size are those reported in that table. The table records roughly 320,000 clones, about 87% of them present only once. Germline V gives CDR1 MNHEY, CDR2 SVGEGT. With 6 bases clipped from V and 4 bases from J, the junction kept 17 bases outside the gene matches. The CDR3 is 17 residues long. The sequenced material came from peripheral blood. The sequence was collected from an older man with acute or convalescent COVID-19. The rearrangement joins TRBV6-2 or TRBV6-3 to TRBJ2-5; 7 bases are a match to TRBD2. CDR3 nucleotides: TGTGCCAGCAGCCCCGGGACTATGAAGAATCTCGCAGAGACCCAGTACTTC. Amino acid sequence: CASSPGTMKNLAETQYF.